A single sample gave rise to the 9 T cell receptor beta chains below, sequenced in a study of a mutant IDH1 vaccine in newly diagnosed glioma. Specified time point: week 35, safety follow-up. Doses comprised 300 ug of mutant IDH1 20-mer peptide each, plus topical imiquimod. Here immunoSEQ multiplex PCR was the method, and the copy in TCRdb shows in-frame clones only, minus some. The sample includes over 65,000 clones, approximately 81% of them seen just once. These receptors' targets are unknown. The source material was PBMCs, sampled from a glioma patient whose treatment included an IDH1 peptide vaccine. These receptors were collected from a man between 18 and 35 years old with glioma.

This sequence joins TRBV2 and TRBJ2-5; D may be TRBD2 (5 bases). Germline V lookup: CDR1 SNHLY, CDR2 FYNNEI. V lost 5 bases and J lost 4, with 14 bases in between. The CDR3 is 14 amino acids. The CDR3 here is CASSQRELPETQYF. Written as DNA, the CDR3 is TGTGCCAGCAGTCAGAGGGAGCTCCCAGAGACCCAGTACTTC.

The chain uses TRBV27 and TRBJ2-7; maybe TRBD2 (5 bases). CDR1 and CDR2 (germline): MNHEY, SMNVEV (reference sequence). V was clipped by 7 bases and J by 2 bases, with 18 bases between them. The CDR3 length is 15 residues. CDR3 sequence (DNA): TGTGCCAGCACGCCTAGCCCAGGTGCGGCCTACGAGCAGTACTTC. It yields the protein CASTPSPGAAYEQYF.

This clone was observed a few times. The V and J genes are TRBV5-1 and TRBJ2-1; D remains ambiguous. V was cut by 0 bases and J by 5 bases, with 12 bases left in between. The V gene's germline CDR1 is SGHRS and CDR2 YFSETQ. The CDR3 spans 15 residues. CDR3 DNA sequence: TGCGCCAGCAGCTTGGTCGTCGGTTCCGACAATGAGCAGTTCTTC. Translation: CASSLVVGSDNEQFF.

This chain connects TRBV4-3 to TRBJ1-1, with D perhaps matching TRBD1 (5 bases). The germline CDR1 and CDR2 sequences are LGHNA and YSLEER. Trimming left V 0 bases short and J 4 bases short, with 18 bases between. The CDR3 contains 17 residues. The chain's CDR3 is CASSQDLPGLPGTEAFF. Written as DNA, the CDR3 is TGCGCCAGCAGCCAAGATCTTCCAGGGCTCCCGGGCACTGAAGCTTTCTTT.

The genes are TRBV20-1 and TRBJ2-5; D uncertain. CDR3 length equals 11 residues. The germline gives CDR1 DFQATT, CDR2 SNEGSKA (reference sequence). V gave up 5 bases and J gave up 5 bases, with 9 bases separating them. The CDR3 protein is CSAPLPETQYF. CDR3 DNA sequence: TGCAGTGCTCCTCTCCCCGAGACCCAGTACTTC.

The genes are TRBV19 and TRBJ1-2; TRBD1 matches 10 bases. In germline, CDR1 is LNHDA, CDR2 SQIVND (reference sequence). With V trimmed by 0 bases and J by 2 bases, 15 bases remained unmatched. The CDR3 has 20 residues. The CDR3 sequence is CASSIDKTGGEDWENYGYTF. CDR3 DNA: TGTGCCAGTAGTATAGATAAGACAGGGGGCGAGGATTGGGAAAACTATGGCTACACCTTC.

The chain employs TRBV2 and TRBJ2-7; TRBD1 agrees at 9 bases. This CDR3 contains 15 residues. The germline V gene encodes CDR1 SNHLY and CDR2 FYNNEI. Losses at the gene ends were 5 bases for V and 6 bases for J; bases not matched to a gene: 11. CDR3 in amino acids: CASSPPGTGSGEQYF. In DNA form, the CDR3 reads TGTGCCAGCAGTCCCCCCGGGACAGGGTCTGGCGAGCAGTACTTC.

This rearrangement joins TRBV6-1 to TRBJ1-2; tentative D call: TRBD1 (5 bases). CDR1 is MNHNS, CDR2 SASEGT, per germline. CDR3 size: 12 residues. Trimming took 2 bases from V and 9 from J, leaving 10 bases between them. This chain's CDR3 is CASSERGISYTF. In DNA form, the CDR3 reads TGTGCCAGCAGTGAAAGGGGAATCAGCTACACCTTC.

The CDR3 spells CASSEAARHQPQHF. CDR3 sequence (DNA): TGTGCCAGCAGTGAGGCGGCACGACATCAGCCCCAGCATTTT. V gene TRBV6-1 combines with J gene TRBJ1-5, with unresolved D. The CDR3 contains 14 residues. CDR1 and CDR2 from the germline V gene are MNHNS and SASEGT. The ends were cut back, 3 bases at V and 5 bases at J, with 11 bases in the middle.